This TCR beta chain was profiled in a study of shared clonotypes between healthy human individuals. V was pared by 0 bases and J by 1 base, with 12 bases between. This CDR3 is built from 16 residues. Germline CDR1 is LNHNV and CDR2 is YYDKDF (reference sequence). A remark on this clone: Its antigen is still unknown.

Adult donors, all healthy and HIV-negative, had no recent acute infections or vaccinations. The investigators split CD4+ cells into a CD45RA+ naive subset and a CD45RA-negative memory subset. The method was immunoSEQ multiplex PCR; TCRdb's version includes in-frame clones alone and lacks a portion of them. In the table there are more than 2,000,000 clones, roughly 93% of which are singletons. Study-level results: Rarefaction revealed incomplete sorted-subset sequencing despite large depth. Across subsets, estimated richness was generally greater for naive than for memory populations.

The chain links TRBV15 to TRBJ1-2; no clear D. This clonotype was obtained from a man younger than 35 in good health. Some clones in this sample may be carry-over from other donors' samples. Input material: naive CD4+ T cells from PBMCs. Subset defined: CD45RA+ positively selected. The DNA of the CDR3 is TGTGCCACCAGCAGAGATGTTAGTGCCCGTAACTATGGCTACACCTTC. Translation gives CATSRDVSARNYGYTF. Filled out from reference TRBV15 and TRBJ1-2, the complete variable domain reads DAMVIQNPRYQVTQFGKPVTLSCSQTLNHNVMYWYQQKSSQAPKLLFHYYDKDFNNEADTPDNFQSRRPNTSFCFLDIRSPGLGDTAMYLCATSRDVSARNYGYTFGSGTRLTVV.